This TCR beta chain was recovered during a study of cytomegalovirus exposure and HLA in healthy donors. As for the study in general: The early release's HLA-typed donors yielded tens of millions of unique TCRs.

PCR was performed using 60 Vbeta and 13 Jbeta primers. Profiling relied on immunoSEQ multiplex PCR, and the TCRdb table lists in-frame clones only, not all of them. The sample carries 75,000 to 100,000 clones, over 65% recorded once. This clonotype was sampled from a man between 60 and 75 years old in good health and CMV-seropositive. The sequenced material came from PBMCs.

CDR3 amino acids: CASSPAHQRGGLGETQYF. Here the CDR3 DNA reads TGTGCCAGCAGCCCCGCGCACCAGCGGGGGGGCCTAGGAGAGACCCAGTACTTC. The chain is built from TRBV5-4 and TRBJ2-5; 10 nucleotides match TRBD2. In germline, CDR1 is SGHNT, CDR2 YYREEE (reference sequence). This CDR3 is built from 18 residues. The V segment lost 4 bases and the J segment 4 bases; nucleotides outside the gene matches: 16.